This T cell receptor beta chain stems from a study of Ad26.COV2.S vaccination and SARS-CoV-2 variants. Treatment given: roughly 18 received Ad26.COV2.S at low or high dose, single or two shots; roughly five received placebo; per-sample allocation not given. On day 63 after the first injection, vaccine and placebo recipients gave samples. There are 15 residues in the CDR3. The germline V and J ends were trimmed by 6 bases and 1 base, with 16 bases remaining between them. Germline loops: CDR1 SGDLS, CDR2 YYNGEE. The assay was immunoSEQ multiplex PCR, and TCRdb's table has in-frame clones only and misses some. The sample lists 300,000 to 400,000 clones; 70% to 90% were seen once.

The rearrangement uses TRBV9 and TRBJ1-1; D gene uncertain. This specimen consisted of peripheral blood, obtained in a trial of Ad26.COV2.S vaccine versus placebo. The TCR sequence derives from a person aged 18-60 years who received the Ad26.COV2.S COVID-19 vaccine or a placebo. CDR3 DNA: TGTGCCAGCACACCCATGGGTGCGGCGAACACTGAAGCTTTCTTT. It translates to CASTPMGAANTEAFF.